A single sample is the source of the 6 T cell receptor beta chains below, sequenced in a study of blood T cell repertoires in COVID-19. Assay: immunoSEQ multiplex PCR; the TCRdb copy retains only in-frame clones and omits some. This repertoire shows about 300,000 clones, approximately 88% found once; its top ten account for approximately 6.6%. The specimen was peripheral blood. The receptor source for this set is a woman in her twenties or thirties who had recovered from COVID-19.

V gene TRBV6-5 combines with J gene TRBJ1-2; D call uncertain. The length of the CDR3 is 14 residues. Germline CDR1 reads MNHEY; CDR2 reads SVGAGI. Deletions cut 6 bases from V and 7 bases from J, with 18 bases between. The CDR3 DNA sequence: TGTGCCAGCAGGTTTAACGAGCACGGCGGTGGCTACACCTTC. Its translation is CASRFNEHGGGYTF.

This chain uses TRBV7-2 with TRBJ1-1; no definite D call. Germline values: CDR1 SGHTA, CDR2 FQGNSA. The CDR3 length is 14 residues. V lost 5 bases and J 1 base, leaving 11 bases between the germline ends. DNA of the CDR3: TGTGCCAGCAGCCTAAGACACTCGAACACTGAAGCTTTCTTT. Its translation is CASSLRHSNTEAFF.

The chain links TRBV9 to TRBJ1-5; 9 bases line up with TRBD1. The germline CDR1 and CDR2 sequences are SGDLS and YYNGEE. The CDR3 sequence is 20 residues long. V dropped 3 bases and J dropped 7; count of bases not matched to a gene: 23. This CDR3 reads CASSEKFSGQGASGGQPQHF. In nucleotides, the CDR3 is TGTGCCAGCAGCGAAAAATTCTCGGGACAGGGCGCTAGCGGGGGACAGCCCCAGCATTTT.

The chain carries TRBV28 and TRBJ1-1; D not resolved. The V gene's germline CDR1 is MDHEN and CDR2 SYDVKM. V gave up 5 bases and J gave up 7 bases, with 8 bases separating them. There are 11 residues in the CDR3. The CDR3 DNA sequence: TGTGCCAGCAGTGGAAACTATGAAGCTTTCTTT. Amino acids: CASSGNYEAFF.

The DNA of the CDR3 is TGTGCCAGCAGCTTAACATCGGGAGGGATCACTGAAGCTTTCTTT. Translated: CASSLTSGGITEAFF. The chain carries TRBV7-3 and TRBJ1-1; D ambiguous. The germline gives CDR1 SGHTA, CDR2 FQGTGA. This CDR3 has 15 amino acids. V was pared by 0 bases and J by 4 bases, with 12 bases between.

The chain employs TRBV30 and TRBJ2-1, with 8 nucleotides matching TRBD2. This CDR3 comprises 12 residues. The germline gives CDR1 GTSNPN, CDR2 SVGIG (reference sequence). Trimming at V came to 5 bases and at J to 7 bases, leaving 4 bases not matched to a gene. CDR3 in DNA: TGTGCCTGGGGACTAGCTGGAAATGAGCAGTTCTTC. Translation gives CAWGLAGNEQFF.